This TCR beta chain emerged from a study of PD-1 blockade in classical Hodgkin lymphoma. This sample's time point: newly diagnosed, previously untreated cHL patient sample. Isolated CD8+ T cells were derived from thawed PBMCs through magnetic negative selection. V lost 7 bases and J lost 6; bases outside the gene matches: 9. CDR1 is SGHAT and CDR2 is FQNNGV in the germline V gene. The CDR3 is 15 amino acids. Here immunoSEQ multiplex PCR was the method, and the copy in TCRdb shows in-frame clones only, minus some. This sample yields tens of thousands of clones, of which just under 90% are seen a single time; under 7% belongs to the top ten.

The chain carries TRBV11-2 and TRBJ2-1; the match to TRBD2 covers 10 bases. The sequence was obtained from a human donor with classical Hodgkin lymphoma. Input material: CD8+ T cells from blood. CDR3 protein: CASKAGGGLGNEQFF. Here the CDR3 DNA reads TGTGCCAGCAAAGCGGGAGGGGGGCTGGGCAATGAGCAGTTCTTC.